What follows are 23 T cell receptor beta chains derived from one specimen sequenced in a study of graft-versus-host responses after intestinal transplantation. TCRdb's copy holds only in-frame clones and misses some; the assay was immunoSEQ multiplex PCR. The sample consists of 14,000 or so clones, roughly 30% of them appearing once. The specimen was alloreactive CD4+ T cells from a mixed lymphocyte reaction culture, collected before intestinal transplant. Stated subset: CFSE-low proliferating T cells sorted from roughly 6-day pre-transplant mixed lymphocyte reaction (GvH or HvG direction). The receptors originated from a human patient who received an intestinal transplant.

As DNA, the CDR3 is TGTGCCAGCAGCATACAGTTCAATCAGCCCCAGCATTTT. Amino acids: CASSIQFNQPQHF. The chain is built from TRBV21-1 and TRBJ1-5; the table assigns TRBD1, which was not confirmed against the DNA. TRBV21-1 is deemed a pseudogene. This CDR3 has 13 residues.

For this clone: Germline is not matched at one junction end, which may reflect a read error. The chain joins TRBV9 to TRBJ1-1; 10 positions agree with TRBD1. This CDR3 has 15 residues. Germline V gene sequence: CDR1 SGDLS, CDR2 YYNGEE. The CDR3 loop is CAGSVDPGTGVEASF. CDR3 coding DNA: TGTGCCGGCAGCGTAGATCCCGGGACAGGGGTTGAAGCTTCCTTT.

This clone has more than one count but fewer than ten. J is TRBJ1-5 and V is TRBV30; TRBD1 might be the D (5 bases). This CDR3 contains 13 residues. The ends were cut back, 0 bases at V and 4 bases at J, with 7 bases in the middle. Germline CDR1 reads GTSNPN; CDR2 reads SVGIG (reference sequence). CDR3 sequence: CAWSVRGNQPQHF. CDR3 sequence (DNA): TGTGCCTGGAGTGTACGGGGGAATCAGCCCCAGCATTTT. Looking up the rest from reference TRBV30 and TRBJ1-5 gives the full variable domain: SQTIHQWPATLVQPVGSPLSLECTVEGTSNPNLYWYRQAAGRGLQLLFYSVGIGQISSEVPQNLSASRPQDRQFILSSKKLLLSDSGFYLCAWSVRGNQPQHFGDGTRLSIL.

This clone has a single count. Just one base apart from a much larger clone, this may be a read error. Without the conserved terminal phenylalanine or tryptophan, this CDR3 likely stems from a read error. V and J are TRBV5-6 and TRBJ2-7; 7 nucleotides line up with TRBD1. Trimming took 4 bases from V and 4 from J; bases not matched to a gene: 11. This CDR3 has 15 amino acids. From germline, CDR1 is SGHDT and CDR2 YYEEEE. The CDR3 DNA follows: TGTGCCAGCAGCCTCCCGACAGGGCAGAGGTACGAGCAGTACTGC. This translates into CASSLPTGQRYEQYC.

This clone has only a few counts. The V call is TRBV11-2, the J call TRBJ2-6, with a possible D match to TRBD1 (5 bases). V dropped 0 bases and J dropped 9 bases, with 12 bases sitting between them. Germline loops: CDR1 SGHAT, CDR2 FQNNGV. The CDR3 is made up of 15 amino acids. DNA of the CDR3: TGTGCCAGCAGCTTAGAGGGGCCCTGGGTCAACGTCCTGACTTTC. Its protein is CASSLEGPWVNVLTF.

CDR3 nucleotide sequence: TGTGCCAGCAGTGAGAGGGGGCACGAGCAGTACTTC. Protein product: CASSERGHEQYF. J is TRBJ2-7 and V is TRBV27, with 7 bases matching TRBD1. Germline-derived CDR1 and CDR2 are MNHEY and SMNVEV (reference sequence). Unmatched junction bases numbered 3, after V lost 5 bases and J lost 5 bases. The CDR3 spans 12 residues.

V usage is TRBV2 and J usage is TRBJ1-2; no clear D. The CDR3 is 15 amino acids. The V and J ends lost 5 bases and 7 bases respectively, with 20 bases between them. Germline V gene data show CDR1 as SNHLY and CDR2 as FYNNEI. CDR3 amino acids: CASSFVDSGSGGYTF. In DNA form, the CDR3 reads TGTGCCAGCAGTTTTGTCGACTCAGGCTCGGGTGGCTACACCTTC.

The chain has TRBV6-7 and TRBJ2-1; 16 positions agree with TRBD2. TRBV6-7 qualifies as an ORF whose function is uncertain. CDR3 length: 19 residues. J gave up 6 bases and V 7 bases, and 15 bases lay outside the gene matches. The CDR3 bases are TGTGCCAGCACCGGGACTAGCGGGAGGGGCCAACGGTCGACCAATGAGCAGTTCTTC. Encoded protein: CASTGTSGRGQRSTNEQFF.

By share, this clone counts as medium-sized. The V and J genes are TRBV10-3 and TRBJ2-5; D is uncertain. The CDR3 length is 11 residues. Trimming pared 7 bases from V and 4 bases from J, leaving 7 bases between. Germline V CDR1 and CDR2: ENHRY, SYGVKD. The CDR3 sequence is CAIKFGETQYF. CDR3 in DNA: TGTGCCATCAAATTCGGAGAGACCCAGTACTTC.

This clone was recorded many times. This sequence joins TRBV9 and TRBJ1-2, with 7 nucleotides matching TRBD1. With V trimmed by 5 bases and J by 4 bases, 5 bases remained unmatched. In germline, CDR1 is SGDLS, CDR2 YYNGEE. The CDR3 covers 13 residues. CDR3 in DNA: TGTGCCAGCAGTGCAGGGGGGGGCTATGGCTACACCTTC. Its protein is CASSAGGGYGYTF.

This chain uses TRBV20-1 with TRBJ2-7; no firm D call. The CDR3 is 10 amino acids. CDR1 and CDR2 from the germline V gene are DFQATT and SNEGSKA (reference sequence). Trimming shortened V by 3 bases and J by 4 bases, and 4 bases separated the two germline ends. As DNA, the CDR3 is TGCAGTGCTAGGGGATACGAGCAGTACTTC. Its protein product is CSARGYEQYF.

This clone has a handful of counts. This chain connects TRBV11-2 to TRBJ2-2, with a weak D call TRBD1 (6 bases). The CDR3 runs 17 residues. The germline gives CDR1 SGHAT, CDR2 FQNNGV. V was shortened by 4 bases and J by 1 base, with 16 bases between the two germline ends. CDR3 protein: CASSYKYWTENTGELFF. The CDR3 bases are TGTGCCAGCAGCTACAAGTATTGGACAGAGAACACCGGGGAGCTGTTTTTT.

This clone has only one observation. The chain carries TRBV6-5 and TRBJ2-7, with D unclear. Trimming removed 2 bases at V and 0 bases at J, with 8 bases between. The CDR3 runs to 14 residues. From germline, CDR1 is MNHEY and CDR2 SVGAGI. CDR3 residues: CASSYPGHSYEQYF. Here the CDR3 DNA reads TGTGCCAGCAGTTACCCTGGCCACTCCTACGAGCAGTACTTC.

By frequency in the sample, this clone is medium-sized. V usage is TRBV5-4 and J usage is TRBJ1-2; 7 bases match TRBD1. Germline V gives CDR1 SGHNT, CDR2 YYREEE (reference sequence). The CDR3 consists of 14 residues. V shed 6 bases and J 3 bases; nucleotides not matched to a gene: 8. The CDR3 is CASTPSGTDYGYTF. The CDR3 DNA follows: TGTGCCAGCACGCCTTCCGGGACAGACTATGGCTACACCTTC.

V is TRBV6-5 and J is TRBJ2-3, with TRBD1 identical over 9 bases. CDR1 is MNHEY and CDR2 is SVGAGI in the germline V gene. The CDR3 sequence is 14 residues long. With 5 bases clipped from V and 4 bases from J, the junction kept 4 bases outside the gene matches. In DNA, the CDR3 is TGTGCCAGCAGTGAGCGACAGGGGGCAGATACGCAGTATTTT. Protein sequence: CASSERQGADTQYF.

The chain has TRBV4-1 and TRBJ1-3, with D perhaps TRBD1 (5 bases). V was pared by 5 bases and J by 4 bases, with 24 bases between. The CDR3 has 18 residues. Germline loops: CDR1 MGHRA, CDR2 YSYEKL. The chain's CDR3 is CASSRLPGQGIPGNTIYF. CDR3 DNA sequence: TGCGCCAGCAGCAGACTACCGGGGCAAGGGATCCCCGGAAACACCATATATTTT.

Judged by abundance, this clone is medium-sized (0.01 to 0.1%). V and J are TRBV4-1 and TRBJ2-7; 8 bases line up with TRBD2. CDR3 length: 14 amino acids. Germline V CDR1 and CDR2: MGHRA, YSYEKL. V dropped 4 bases and J dropped 0; count of bases not matched to a gene: 2. CDR3 sequence (DNA): TGCGCCAGCAGCCGTAGCGGGGTCTCCTACGAGCAGTACTTC. This sequence encodes CASSRSGVSYEQYF.

This rearrangement joins TRBV12-2 to TRBJ1-2. TRBV12-2 is a known pseudogene. The CDR3 is 16 residues long. CDR3 DNA: TGTGCAAGTCGCAATCCAATGCCACGAAAGACCTATGGCTACACCTTC. It yields the protein CASRNPMPRKTYGYTF.

The chain couples TRBV20-1 to TRBJ2-5, with D perhaps TRBD2 (5 bases). In germline, CDR1 is DFQATT, CDR2 SNEGSKA (reference sequence). This CDR3 has 11 amino acids. V lost 6 bases and J lost 4, with 9 bases in between. The CDR3, as DNA: TGCAGTGCCGTGGGAGTAGAGACCCAGTACTTC. Translating gives CSAVGVETQYF.

This CDR3 is CASSVLAGVGDTQYF. In DNA form, the CDR3 reads TGTGCCAGCAGCGTACTAGCGGGAGTGGGGGATACGCAGTATTTT. The J gene is TRBJ2-3, the V gene TRBV5-6; 11 nucleotides align to TRBD2. Germline V gene sequence: CDR1 SGHDT, CDR2 YYEEEE. V gave up 4 bases and J gave up 6 bases; unmatched junction bases: 7. The CDR3 consists of 15 residues.

The CDR3 sequence is CASSHWTGFSYEQYF. In DNA, the CDR3 is TGTGCCAGCAGTCACTGGACGGGCTTTTCCTACGAGCAGTACTTC. This sequence joins TRBV27 and TRBJ2-7; D uncertain. The CDR3 has 15 amino acids. Trimming shortened V by 5 bases and J by 1 base, and 15 bases separated the two germline ends. Per the germline V gene, CDR1 is MNHEY and CDR2 is SMNVEV (reference sequence).

This clone has just a few counts. This chain uses TRBV7-9 with TRBJ1-3; D gene uncertain. With 1 base removed from V and 4 bases from J, the gap between germline ends came to 14 bases. The CDR3 runs 16 residues. The germline CDR1 and CDR2 sequences are SEHNR and FQNEAQ (reference sequence). This CDR3 reads CASSLGTPWMGNTIYF. The CDR3, as DNA: TGTGCCAGCAGCTTAGGCACCCCCTGGATGGGAAACACCATATATTTT.

The genes are TRBV11-3 and TRBJ1-2, with 7 bases lining up with TRBD1. The germline V gene encodes CDR1 SGHNT and CDR2 YENEEA. The CDR3 extends over 14 amino acids. J was trimmed by 4 bases and V by 4 bases; bases with no gene match: 6. The CDR3 spells CASSSGTVIYGYTF. As DNA, the CDR3 is TGTGCCAGCAGCTCCGGGACAGTTATCTATGGCTACACCTTC.